The rows below give T cell receptor beta chains drawn from one sample of a study of T cell repertoires in cytomegalovirus infection. In TCRdb, the reads were re-called with MiXCR into one record per CDR3 protein. The repertoire includes fewer than 700,000 distinct CDR3 sequences, roughly 24% of them detected once, and 6.5% to 10% sits in the top ten. Specimen: CD8+ T cells from PBMCs. The source of these receptors is a human donor in good health (CMV status not recorded). Some clones in this sample may be carry-over from other donors' samples. Each CDR3 is given with its conserved first and last residue. The D gene is left open where the match is weak. Rows give clone size only sometimes, using once, few, many, or a class for an expanded clone.

clone_size j_call d_call v_call cdr3_aa cdr3_nt
few TRBJ1-3 . TRBV2 CASLDGNTIYF TGTGCCAGCCTCGATGGAAACACCATATATTTT
few TRBJ2-1 . TRBV7-9 CASSLLHRLYNEQFF TGTGCCAGCAGCTTACTACACAGACTCTACAATGAGCAGTTCTTC
many TRBJ1-5 . TRBV12-3/TRBV12-4 CASSFNLASNQPQHF TGTGCCAGCAGTTTCAACCTGGCGAGCAATCAGCCCCAGCATTTT
few TRBJ1-1 . TRBV28 CASSFARQLFAGDTEAFF TGTGCCAGCAGTTTCGCGAGACAGCTTTTCGCTGGGGACACTGAAGCTTTCTTT
. TRBJ1-4 TRBD1 TRBV7-9 CASSTRGQATNEKPFF TGTGCCAGCAGCACGCGGGGACAGGCAACTAATGAAAAACCGTTTTTT
few TRBJ1-5 . TRBV4-1 CASSQVERLDQPQHF TGCGCCAGCAGCCAAGTGGAGAGGTTGGATCAGCCCCAGCATTTT
. TRBJ2-3 TRBD2 TRBV2 CASNLEASGSTDTQYF TGTGCCAGCAACCTGGAGGCTAGCGGGAGCACAGATACGCAGTATTTT
many TRBJ2-1 TRBD2 TRBV7-2 CASSARTSGDLNEQFF TGTGCCAGCAGCGCACGGACTAGCGGGGATTTGAATGAGCAGTTCTTC
. TRBJ1-5 . TRBV29-1 CSVEDGVQPQHF TGCAGCGTTGAAGACGGGGTTCAGCCCCAGCATTTT
. TRBJ2-5 TRBD1 TRBV4-1 CASSATGGEEETQYF TGCGCCAGCAGCGCGACAGGGGGCGAAGAAGAGACCCAGTACTTC
few TRBJ1-6 . TRBV28 CASSYSGAGNSPLHF TGTGCCAGCAGTTATTCGGGGGCCGGTAATTCACCCCTCCACTTT
many TRBJ1-5 . TRBV28 CASSLWGMEDQPQHF TGTGCCAGCAGCCTCTGGGGGATGGAGGATCAGCCCCAGCATTTT
. TRBJ1-1 . TRBV11-2 CASSLWGRDNTEAFF TGTGCCAGCAGCTTATGGGGGAGGGATAACACTGAAGCTTTCTTT
. TRBJ2-7 TRBD2 TRBV29-1 CSGLAGDYVEQYF TGCAGCGGACTAGCGGGTGACTACGTGGAGCAGTACTTC
few TRBJ1-2 . TRBV10-3 CAISDGAGANYGYTF TGTGCCATCAGTGATGGGGCAGGGGCTAACTATGGCTACACCTTC
. TRBJ2-3 . TRBV9 CASSVEGYDTDTQYF TGTGCCAGCAGCGTAGAAGGATACGATACAGATACGCAGTATTTT
. TRBJ2-7 TRBD1 TRBV29-1 CSVEGLGQGRSYEQYF TGCAGCGTTGAAGGGTTGGGACAGGGACGGTCCTACGAGCAGTACTTC
few TRBJ1-1 . TRBV7-9 CASSSHFGWAFF TGTGCCAGCAGTTCCCACTTTGGTTGGGCTTTCTTT
. TRBJ2-5 . TRBV5-6 CASSLGLVNVVTQYF TGTGCCAGCAGCTTGGGACTAGTAAATGTCGTGACCCAGTACTTC
. TRBJ2-1 . TRBV6-6 CASSYLTEDEQFF TGTGCCAGCAGTTACTTGACAGAAGATGAGCAGTTCTTC
. TRBJ2-5 TRBD2 TRBV4-2 CASSLRAGPVQETQYF TGTGCCAGCAGCCTTAGAGCGGGGCCCGTCCAAGAGACCCAGTACTTC
. TRBJ2-1 TRBD2 TRBV7-6 CASSRGLAGGRPYNEQFF TGTGCCAGCAGCCGGGGACTAGCGGGGGGGCGGCCCTACAATGAGCAGTTCTTC
many TRBJ2-1 . TRBV7-9 CASSHPGVSYNEQFF TGTGCCAGCAGCCATCCGGGGGTCTCCTACAATGAGCAGTTCTTC
few TRBJ2-1 TRBD2 TRBV19 CASSIRTSHNEQFF TGTGCCAGTAGTATAAGGACTAGCCACAATGAGCAGTTCTTC
many TRBJ2-5 . TRBV7-2 CASKASWRETQYF TGTGCCAGCAAGGCTAGTTGGCGGGAGACCCAGTACTTC
. TRBJ1-2 . TRBV14 CASSQDYHSYTF TGTGCCAGCAGCCAAGATTACCATAGCTACACCTTC
many TRBJ2-3 . TRBV28 CASSLRLAPDTQYF TGTGCCAGCAGTTTAAGGCTAGCCCCAGATACGCAGTATTTT
few TRBJ2-7 . TRBV18 CASSPLEGYEQYF TGTGCCAGCTCACCCCTGGAGGGCTACGAGCAGTACTTC
. TRBJ2-7 TRBD1 TRBV7-9 CASRTGSSYDQYF TGTGCCAGCCGGACAGGAAGCTCCTACGATCAGTACTTC
many TRBJ1-5 TRBD1 TRBV7-9 CASSLRYRDRSNQPQHF TGTGCCAGCAGCCTACGTTACCGGGACAGGAGCAATCAGCCCCAGCATTTT
. TRBJ1-2 . TRBV9 CASSSGIGYTF TGTGCCAGCAGCTCAGGCATCGGCTACACCTTC
. TRBJ1-1 TRBD1 TRBV5-4 CASSAQGEDTEAFF TGTGCCAGCAGCGCACAGGGGGAGGACACTGAAGCTTTCTTT
. TRBJ2-3 TRBD1 TRBV25-1 CASSGLTGALGATQYF TGTGCCAGCAGTGGCCTGACAGGGGCCCTCGGCGCTACGCAGTATTTT
few TRBJ2-3 TRBD1 TRBV6-2/TRBV6-3 CASSRDRASTDTQYF TGTGCCAGCAGCCGGGACAGAGCTAGCACAGATACGCAGTATTTT
. TRBJ1-1 TRBD1 TRBV4-2 CASREGQGVLRTEAFF TGTGCCAGCAGGGAGGGACAGGGTGTTTTACGTACTGAAGCTTTCTTT
few TRBJ2-2 . TRBV19 CASSNRDMGELFF TGTGCCAGTAGTAACAGGGATATGGGGGAGCTGTTTTTT
few TRBJ2-1 . TRBV7-9 CASSSPRAREQFF TGTGCCAGCAGCTCCCCCAGGGCACGTGAGCAGTTCTTC
few TRBJ1-5 TRBD1 TRBV6-2/TRBV6-3 CASRSDRGHRQPQHF TGTGCCAGCAGGTCCGACAGGGGGCATCGGCAGCCCCAGCATTTT
. TRBJ1-2 . TRBV29-1 CSVVVGDYGYTF TGCAGCGTTGTGGTCGGAGACTATGGCTACACCTTC
many TRBJ1-4 . TRBV7-2 CASSLAKIYLGTNNEKLFF TGTGCCAGCAGCTTAGCGAAGATTTATCTCGGGACTAATAATGAAAAACTGTTTTTT